In its sample, the clone carrying this T cell receptor (beta chain) was seen many times. The target antigen is unknown. This sample stems from a study of T cells in Graves' hyperthyroidism and ophthalmopathy. Findings of the study overall: Stable hyperthyroidism was told apart from ophthalmopathy by a model built on 13 V-J features. The model predicted ophthalmopathy a median around seven months before onset.

A sample of blood taken at first hyperthyroidism diagnosis preceded any ophthalmopathy symptoms. There were TCR beta CDR3 regions amplified from RNA transcripts. RT-PCR in the first round (using the HTBI primer set) targeted the TCR CDR3. Each CDR3 protein is one row after TCRdb ran MiXCR on the multiplex PCR reads. The table lists roughly 300,000 distinct CDR3 sequences, less than 30% of them singletons. From germline, CDR1 is MDHEN and CDR2 SYDVKM. The CDR3 contains 16 residues. The germline V and J ends were trimmed by 4 bases and 2 bases, with 17 bases remaining between them. The sequence derives from a man in his forties or fifties with Graves' hyperthyroidism that later progressed to Graves' ophthalmopathy. This chain connects TRBV28 to TRBJ1-2; possibly TRBD1 for D (5 bases). Sequences were obtained from blood. The DNA of the CDR3 is TGTGCCAGCAGTTATCCTCAGGGAGCGCTCAACTATGGCTACACCTTC. Protein sequence: CASSYPQGALNYGYTF.